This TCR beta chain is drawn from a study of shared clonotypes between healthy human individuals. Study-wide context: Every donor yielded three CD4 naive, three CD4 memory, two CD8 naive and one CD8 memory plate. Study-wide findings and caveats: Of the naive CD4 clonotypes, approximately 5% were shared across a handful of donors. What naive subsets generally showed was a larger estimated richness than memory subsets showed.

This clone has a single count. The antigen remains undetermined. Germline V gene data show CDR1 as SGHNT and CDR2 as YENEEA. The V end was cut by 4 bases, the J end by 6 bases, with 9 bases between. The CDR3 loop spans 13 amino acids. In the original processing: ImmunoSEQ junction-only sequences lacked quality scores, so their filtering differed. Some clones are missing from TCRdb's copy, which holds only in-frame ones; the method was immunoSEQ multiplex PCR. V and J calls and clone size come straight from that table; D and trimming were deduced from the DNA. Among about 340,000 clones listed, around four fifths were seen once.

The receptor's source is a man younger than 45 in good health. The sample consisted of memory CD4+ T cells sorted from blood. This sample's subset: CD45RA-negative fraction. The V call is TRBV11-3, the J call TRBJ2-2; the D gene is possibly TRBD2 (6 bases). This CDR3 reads CASSWDFSGELFF. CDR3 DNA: TGTGCCAGCAGCTGGGACTTCTCCGGGGAGCTGTTTTTT.